These 10 T cell receptor beta chains were all obtained from the same sample, sequenced in a study of tumor-infiltrating lymphocytes in primary liver carcinoma. Each 20-30 mg portion of unsorted bulk tissue served as the source for co-extraction of RNA and DNA. Total RNA amounting to around 530 ng was the source from which TCR beta cDNA was made with a constant-region primer. Modified slightly, ARM-PCR produced TCR beta libraries over three nested multiplex PCR rounds. Each of the first two PCR rounds ran around 10 cycles with TRBV1-TRBV30 forward and C-beta reverse primers. TCRdb called the multiplex PCR reads again in MiXCR, with one record for every CDR3 protein. The sample has about 210,000 distinct CDR3 sequences, around four fifths seen once; the top ten hold roughly 18%. The sample comprised tumor tissue from primary liver carcinoma. These receptors were obtained from a man between 35 and 55 years old with primary liver carcinoma and hepatitis B virus infection.

As to this clonotype: Lacking the conserved final phenylalanine or tryptophan, this CDR3 likely reflects a read error. The chain joins TRBV11-2 to TRBJ1-5; TRBD2 is a possible D gene (6 bases). TRBJ2-3 explains the end of the DNA better; the J call may be wrong. The CDR3 runs to 16 residues. Germline assignment: CDR1 SGHAT and CDR2 FQNNGV. CDR3 loop: CASSLKRGLTNQPQYL. In nucleotides, the CDR3 is TGTGCCAGCAGCCTAAAAAGGGGACTGACGAATCAGCCCCAGTATCTT.

Concerning this clonotype: This CDR3 fails to terminate in the conserved phenylalanine or tryptophan, so it likely reflects a read error. V is TRBV6-2 or TRBV6-3 and J is TRBJ2-1; no definite D call. From germline, CDR1 is MNHEY and CDR2 SVGEGT. This CDR3 region has 13 residues. Between the trimmed V and J ends, which lost 0 bases and 7 bases, there was a span of 7 bases. CDR3 sequence (DNA): TGTGCCAGCAGTTACTCATATAGGAATGAGCAGTTCCCC. The encoded protein is CASSYSYRNEQFP.

As regards this clonotype: Because the CDR3 is missing its conserved closing phenylalanine or tryptophan, this is likely a read error. This rearrangement joins TRBV11-1 to TRBJ2-4; 12 bases line up with TRBD2. This CDR3 region has 17 residues. Germline V CDR1 and CDR2: SGHAT, FQDESV (reference sequence). DNA of the CDR3: TGTGCCTGCAGCTTTCCCGGGACTAGCGGGTCCAAAAATATTCAGTACTCC. Its translation: CACSFPGTSGSKNIQYS.

This clonotype was seen a handful of times. A much larger clonotype is one base distant, so this may be a read error. V and J are TRBV5-5 and TRBJ1-2; TRBD1 might be the D (5 bases). Germline V lookup: CDR1 SGHKS, CDR2 YYEKEE (reference sequence). The ends were cut back, 6 bases at V and 2 bases at J, with 14 bases in the middle. The CDR3 has 14 residues. CDR3 bases: TGTGCCAGCATCCGGACAAGGGGAAACTATGGCTACACCTTC. It codes for CASIRTRGNYGYTF.

Comment on this clonotype: One end of the junction is discordant with germline, which a read error may explain. This chain joins TRBV6-2 or TRBV6-3 and TRBJ1-1, with D perhaps TRBD1 (5 bases). The germline V gene has CDR1 MNHEY and CDR2 SVGEGT. This CDR3 region has 13 residues. CDR3 residues: CDSRPTEHTEAFF. As DNA, the CDR3 is TGCGACAGCCGACCGACAGAACACACTGAAGCTTTCTTT.

This clonotype was found a few times. This may be a read error: a much more frequent sequence differs by one nucleotide. The rearrangement uses TRBV10-2 and TRBJ2-7; 8 positions match TRBD2. CDR3 length: 14 amino acids. Per germline, CDR1 WSHSY and CDR2 SAAADI. The CDR3 DNA follows: TGCGCCAACAGTGAGTCGGGACTAGGGTACGAGCAGTACTTC. Its translation is CANSESGLGYEQYF.

The chain is built from TRBV5-6 and TRBJ1-5; TRBD1 aligns across 8 bases. Germline V gene sequence: CDR1 SGHDT, CDR2 YYEEEE. After removal of 4 bases from V and 1 base from J, the junction contained 7 bases not matched to a gene. The CDR3 loop spans 16 amino acids. CDR3 residues: CASSQTGTGSNQPQHF. CDR3 coding DNA: TGTGCCAGCAGCCAGACCGGGACAGGAAGCAATCAGCCCCAGCATTTT.

On this clonotype itself: An end of the junction differs from the germline gene, which may be a read error. V gene TRBV6-2 or TRBV6-3 combines with J gene TRBJ2-3, with D uncertain. This CDR3 has 16 residues. CDR1 and CDR2 (germline): MNHEY, SVGEGT. The CDR3 bases are TGTGCCAGCAGCTTCCTAGGACGGCTTGGGGTAGATACACAGTATTTT. This codes for CASSFLGRLGVDTQYF.

Concerning this clonotype: One end of the junction does not line up with germline, which may come from a read error. The rearrangement joins TRBV5-1 to TRBJ2-3, with D perhaps TRBD1 (6 bases). This CDR3 has 14 amino acids. Germline V gene data show CDR1 as SGHRS and CDR2 as YFSETQ. CDR3 sequence reads: CTSSLGHNTDTQYF. Written as DNA, the CDR3 is TGCACCAGCAGCTTGGGACATAACACAGATACGCAGTACTTT.

Of note for this clonotype: Compared with germline, one end of the junction differs, possibly owing to a read error. This rearrangement joins TRBV12-3 or TRBV12-4 to TRBJ1-2, with 7 nucleotides matching TRBD1. This CDR3 spans 13 amino acids. As DNA, the CDR3 is TGTGCCAGCCGTTTAACAGGGGTACTCGGCTACACCTTC. Protein: CASRLTGVLGYTF.